The 23 T cell receptor beta chains below all came from one sample that was sequenced in a study of T cell responses to AZD1222 COVID-19 vaccine. Sequenced by immunoSEQ multiplex PCR; TCRdb stores in-frame clones only, minus some. Among 95,000 to 150,000 clones listed, about 88% were seen once. The sequenced sample was peripheral blood, obtained on day 0 of AZD1222 vaccination. All receptors derive from an adult in good health.

Only one count was recorded for this clone. Here the CDR3 reads CATSAGDYSNQPQHF. In nucleotides, the CDR3 is TGTGCCACCAGCGCGGGGGATTATAGCAATCAGCCCCAGCATTTT. V and J are TRBV24-1 and TRBJ1-5; D perhaps matches TRBD1 (5 bases). CDR3 length: 15 residues. CDR1 is KGHDR, CDR2 SFDVKD, per germline. With 7 bases removed from V and 0 bases from J, the gap between germline ends came to 12 bases.

V is TRBV3-1 (or the pseudogene TRBV3-2) and J is TRBJ2-7; TRBD1 matches at 7 bases. After removal of 6 bases from V and 4 bases from J, the junction contained 6 bases not matched to a gene. The CDR3 spans 13 residues. Germline CDR1 and CDR2: LGHDT and YNNKEL (reference sequence). CDR3 in amino acids: CASSNRGRYEQYF. CDR3 nucleotides: TGTGCCAGCAGTAACAGGGGCAGGTACGAGCAGTACTTC.

This chain joins TRBV2 and TRBJ2-1, with 11 bases that match TRBD2. CDR1 and CDR2 from the germline V gene are SNHLY and FYNNEI. The CDR3 length is 16 residues. Losses at the gene ends were 5 bases for V and 9 bases for J; bases not matched to a gene: 12. DNA for the CDR3: TGTGCCAGCAGTCCCAGGACTAGCGGGTTCTGGGGTGAGCAGTTCTTC. The encoded protein is CASSPRTSGFWGEQFF.

This chain uses TRBV24-1 with TRBJ2-2; possible D gene TRBD1, 6 bases. Trimming left V 4 bases short and J 7 bases short, with 18 bases between. The CDR3 has 16 residues. Germline values: CDR1 KGHDR, CDR2 SFDVKD. The CDR3 loop reads CATSDRLTGPGGELFF. The DNA of the CDR3 is TGTGCCACCAGTGACCGACTCACAGGGCCCGGCGGGGAGCTGTTTTTT.

V is TRBV5-4 and J is TRBJ2-3, with D perhaps TRBD2 (7 bases). V was clipped by 4 bases and J by 1 base, with 13 bases between them. CDR3 length equals 15 residues. The germline V gene has CDR1 SGHNT and CDR2 YYREEE (reference sequence). CDR3 residues: CASSGGLAGTDTQYF. In DNA form, the CDR3 reads TGTGCCAGCAGCGGGGGGCTAGCGGGCACAGATACGCAGTATTTT.

This chain links TRBV19 with TRBJ2-7; 14 nucleotides match TRBD2. CDR3 length: 19 residues. J gave up 0 bases and V 1 base, and 8 bases lay outside the gene matches. Germline CDR1 is LNHDA and CDR2 is SQIVND (reference sequence). The CDR3, as DNA: TGTGCCAGTAGTATAGGGGGACTAGCGGGAGACCTAAGCTCCTACGAGCAGTACTTC. Translating it yields CASSIGGLAGDLSSYEQYF.

The V call is TRBV9, the J call TRBJ1-4, with D tentatively TRBD1 (5 bases). Between the trimmed V and J ends, which lost 0 bases and 4 bases, there was a span of 13 bases. The germline gives CDR1 SGDLS, CDR2 YYNGEE. This CDR3 region has 16 residues. Written as DNA, the CDR3 is TGTGCCAGCAGCGTAGAGCCGGGGGGGATTAATGAAAAACTGTTTTTT. Its protein is CASSVEPGGINEKLFF.

The chain links TRBV18 to TRBJ1-2; D call uncertain. The V end was cut by 5 bases, the J end by 7 bases, with 20 bases between. Germline values: CDR1 KGHSH, CDR2 LQKENI. The CDR3 has 15 residues. In nucleotides, the CDR3 is TGTGCCAGCTCATCCACCGGACCGAATTCTGTTGGCTACACCTTC. This gives the protein CASSSTGPNSVGYTF.

The chain is built from TRBV20-1 and TRBJ1-2; D remains ambiguous. The germline V gene has CDR1 DFQATT and CDR2 SNEGSKA (reference sequence). The CDR3 is 10 residues long. Trimming left V 7 bases short and J 4 bases short, with 7 bases between. CDR3 in amino acids: CSVGGYGYTF. The CDR3 nucleotides read TGCAGTGTTGGCGGCTATGGCTACACCTTC.

The genes are TRBV27 and TRBJ1-2; perhaps TRBD1 as D (5 bases). The germline CDR1 and CDR2 sequences are MNHEY and SMNVEV (reference sequence). V shed 2 bases and J shed 4 bases, with 11 bases lying between them. This CDR3 has 14 amino acids. Written as DNA, the CDR3 is TGTGCCAGCAGTTTAGCAGGGTCGACCTATGGCTACACCTTC. This translates into CASSLAGSTYGYTF.

This chain joins TRBV30 and TRBJ1-1; TRBD1 matches at 7 bases. The germline V gene has CDR1 GTSNPN and CDR2 SVGIG (reference sequence). The V and J ends lost 4 bases and 4 bases, in that order; junction bases with no gene match: 6. The CDR3 spans 13 residues. CDR3 protein: CAWIGQASTEAFF. For the CDR3, the DNA is TGTGCCTGGATAGGACAGGCGAGCACTGAAGCTTTCTTT. Drawing the rest from reference TRBV30 and TRBJ1-1, the complete variable domain is SQTIHQWPATLVQPVGSPLSLECTVEGTSNPNLYWYRQAAGRGLQLLFYSVGIGQISSEVPQNLSASRPQDRQFILSSKKLLLSDSGFYLCAWIGQASTEAFFGQGTRLTVV.

The V call is TRBV18, the J call TRBJ2-2; D is unclear. The CDR3 spans 13 residues. With 3 bases removed from V and 8 bases from J, the gap between germline ends came to 10 bases. CDR1 and CDR2 (germline): KGHSH, LQKENI. CDR3 coding DNA: TGTGCCAGCTCACCGATCGAGACAGGGGAGCTGTTTTTT. It codes for CASSPIETGELFF.

Only one count was recorded for this clone. The chain has TRBV11-1 and TRBJ1-1; no definite D call. Germline CDR1 and CDR2: SGHAT and FQDESV (reference sequence). V was cut by 3 bases and J by 0 bases, with 5 bases left in between. The length of the CDR3 is 13 residues. The CDR3 DNA reads TGTGCCAGCAGCTTCAGAATGAACACTGAAGCTTTCTTT. Amino acids: CASSFRMNTEAFF.

The V call is TRBV12-3 or TRBV12-4, the J call TRBJ1-1; TRBD1 might be the D (5 bases). V lost 6 bases to trimming and J lost 11 bases, with 13 bases between them. The CDR3 sequence is 11 residues long. Here the CDR3 reads CASSQSRDAFF. The CDR3 nucleotides are TGTGCCAGCAGCCAGTCGAGGGACGCTTTCTTT.

The chain has TRBV11-2 and TRBJ2-7; unclear D gene. Trimming removed 5 bases at V and 3 bases at J, with 11 bases between. Per the germline V gene, CDR1 is SGHAT and CDR2 is FQNNGV. The CDR3 contains 13 residues. The CDR3 DNA sequence: TGTGCCAGCAGCCGCTTAAGGGTCTACGAGCAGTACTTC. Translation: CASSRLRVYEQYF.

V is TRBV19 and J is TRBJ2-3; perhaps TRBD1 as D (6 bases). V was shortened by 0 bases and J by 2 bases, with 9 bases between the two germline ends. CDR3 size: 15 residues. Germline-derived CDR1 and CDR2 are LNHDA and SQIVND (reference sequence). CDR3 in amino acids: CASSIDQGHTDTQYF. CDR3 DNA sequence: TGTGCCAGTAGTATAGACCAGGGACACACAGATACGCAGTATTTT.

The chain uses TRBV5-6 and TRBJ2-7; D is ambiguous. The CDR3 runs 18 residues. The germline CDR1 and CDR2 sequences are SGHDT and YYEEEE. Trimming took off 4 bases at V and 0 bases at J, with 23 bases between the two ends. The CDR3 region has the DNA TGTGCCAGCAGCCCCCTGGGGTACCCTGACACTTCCTCCTACGAGCAGTACTTC. Translating gives CASSPLGYPDTSSYEQYF. Complete variable domain (other parts from reference TRBV5-6 and TRBJ2-7): DAGVTQSPTHLIKTRGQQVTLRCSPKSGHDTVSWYQQALGQGPQFIFQYYEEEERQRGNFPDRFSGHQFPNYSSELNVNALLLGDSALYLCASSPLGYPDTSSYEQYFGPGTRLTVT.

This clone was seen only once. The CDR3 spells CASSQDAQTEGYTF. The CDR3, as DNA: TGCGCCAGCAGCCAAGACGCACAGACGGAAGGCTACACCTTC. The gene calls are TRBV4-1 and TRBJ1-2; D unresolved. The CDR3 is made up of 14 amino acids. Germline CDR1 and CDR2: MGHRA and YSYEKL. V gave up 0 bases and J gave up 8 bases, with 13 bases separating them.

The CDR3 region has the DNA TGTGCCACCAGCAGGCGCGGCGCGGGAGGAACACCCGAGCAGTACTTC. This sequence encodes CATSRRGAGGTPEQYF. The chain has TRBV15 and TRBJ2-7, with 8 positions matching TRBD2. CDR1 is LNHNV and CDR2 is YYDKDF in the germline V gene (reference sequence). CDR3 length: 16 residues. V dropped 3 bases and J dropped 6; count of bases not matched to a gene: 13.

The chain carries TRBV5-6 and TRBJ1-1; D is uncertain. Germline CDR1 SGHDT, CDR2 YYEEEE. This CDR3 region has 14 residues. The V end lost 4 bases, the J end lost 10 bases, and 20 bases lay between the germline ends. The CDR3 DNA sequence: TGTGCCAGCAGCCGTCCTCCTGATGAGCTGGGAGCTTTCTTT. This sequence encodes CASSRPPDELGAFF.

J is TRBJ2-2 and V is TRBV5-8, with TRBD2 matching over 7 bases. Losses at the gene ends were 3 bases for V and 1 base for J; bases not matched to a gene: 12. The CDR3 runs to 18 residues. CDR1 and CDR2 (germline): SGHTS, YDEGEE. Here the CDR3 DNA reads TGTGCCAGCAGCTCATCGAGGGTTAAGCGGGAGAACACCGGGGAGCTGTTTTTT. Translation gives CASSSSRVKRENTGELFF.

DNA for the CDR3: TGTGCCAGCTCACCACCGGGACTAGCGGGAGTTGGGACAGATACGCAGTATTTT. It encodes CASSPPGLAGVGTDTQYF. The genes are TRBV18 and TRBJ2-3; 14 bases are a match to TRBD2. V shed 0 bases, J shed 3 bases, and the junction held 5 bases outside the gene matches. Germline CDR1 KGHSH, CDR2 LQKENI. The CDR3 extends over 18 amino acids.

V and J are TRBV7-6 and TRBJ2-1; D not resolved. The germline V and J ends were trimmed by 5 bases and 5 bases, with 4 bases remaining between them. The CDR3 spans 11 residues. CDR1 SGHVS and CDR2 FNYEAQ come from the germline V gene. CDR3 bases: TGTGCCAGCAGCCTCCACAATGAGCAGTTCTTC. Protein: CASSLHNEQFF.